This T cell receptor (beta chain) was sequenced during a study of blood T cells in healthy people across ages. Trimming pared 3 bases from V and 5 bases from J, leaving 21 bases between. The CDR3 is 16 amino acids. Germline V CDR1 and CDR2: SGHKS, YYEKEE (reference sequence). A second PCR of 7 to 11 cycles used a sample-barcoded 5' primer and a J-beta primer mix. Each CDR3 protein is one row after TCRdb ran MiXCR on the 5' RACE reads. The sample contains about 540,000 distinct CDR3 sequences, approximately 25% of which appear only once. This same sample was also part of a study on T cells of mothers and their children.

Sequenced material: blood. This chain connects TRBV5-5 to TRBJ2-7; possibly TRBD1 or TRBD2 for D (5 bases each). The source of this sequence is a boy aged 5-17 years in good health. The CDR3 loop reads CASSSGPWLTEDEQYF. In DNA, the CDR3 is TGTGCCAGCAGCTCGGGGCCATGGTTGACAGAGGACGAGCAGTACTTC.